The 29 T cell receptor beta chains below all came from one sample that was sequenced in a study of early stage breast cancer tumors. Clones were read by immunoSEQ multiplex PCR, and TCRdb kept only the in-frame ones, dropping some. The table lists about 72,000 clones, roughly three quarters of them singletons, with under 4% in the top ten. The sample taken for sequencing was blood. The receptor source for this set is a person aged 55 to 75 with breast cancer.

The J gene is TRBJ2-3, the V gene TRBV19; 9 bases agree with TRBD1. The CDR3 is made up of 14 amino acids. CDR1 is LNHDA, CDR2 SQIVND, per germline (reference sequence). V was pared by 6 bases and J by 6 bases, with 7 bases of the junction left unmatched. CDR3 sequence: CASSTTGGSDTQYF. The CDR3 nucleotides are TGTGCCAGTAGCACCACAGGGGGCTCCGATACGCAGTATTTT.

The chain carries TRBV7-2 and TRBJ1-2, with D maybe TRBD1 (6 bases). The germline V and J ends were trimmed by 9 bases and 8 bases, with 19 bases remaining between them. CDR3 size: 13 residues. CDR1 is SGHTA and CDR2 is FQGNSA in the germline V gene. The DNA for the CDR3 is TGTGCCAGGGGGCCGGGGGGCTCACGAGGCTACACCTTC. Its protein product is CARGPGGSRGYTF. Full variable domain (rest looked up from reference TRBV7-2 and TRBJ1-2): GAGVSQSPSNKVTEKGKDVELRCDPISGHTALYWYRQSLGQGLEFLIYFQGNSAPDKSGLPSDRFSAERTGGSVSTLTIQRTQQEDSAVYLCARGPGGSRGYTFGSGTRLTVV.

The chain employs TRBV9 and TRBJ2-5, with D perhaps matching TRBD2 (5 bases). The CDR3 totals 12 residues. Germline V CDR1 and CDR2: SGDLS, YYNGEE. V lost 5 bases and J lost 5, with 10 bases in between. The CDR3 nucleotides read TGTGCCAGCAGTGATAGGAGGGAGACCCAGTACTTC. As protein: CASSDRRETQYF. The full variable domain, its missing parts supplied by reference TRBV9 and TRBJ2-5, is DSGVTQTPKHLITATGQRVTLRCSPRSGDLSVYWYQQSLDQGLQFLIQYYNGEERAKGNILERFSAQQFPDLHSELNLSSLELGDSALYFCASSDRRETQYFGPGTRLLVL.

The chain joins TRBV19 to TRBJ2-1; D is ambiguous. Germline CDR1 LNHDA, CDR2 SQIVND (reference sequence). The CDR3 is 15 residues long. V was shortened by 4 bases and J by 8 bases, with 18 bases between the two germline ends. CDR3: CASSNLAPPGDEQFF. CDR3 coding DNA: TGTGCCAGTAGTAATCTGGCCCCACCCGGCGATGAGCAGTTCTTC.

The genes are TRBV28 and TRBJ1-2, with D uncertain. Germline values: CDR1 MDHEN, CDR2 SYDVKM. The CDR3 has 13 amino acids. Trimming took off 1 base at V and 2 bases at J, with 5 bases between the two ends. The CDR3 here is CASSLLSNYGYTF. The CDR3 bases are TGTGCCAGCAGTTTATTATCCAACTATGGCTACACCTTC.

This CDR3 is CASSIRGASTAGAFF. In DNA, the CDR3 is TGTGCCAGTAGTATTCGGGGTGCATCGACCGCGGGAGCTTTCTTT. The V gene is TRBV19, the J gene TRBJ1-1, with D unclear. V was cut by 3 bases and J by 10 bases, with 21 bases left in between. The CDR3 covers 15 residues. Germline V lookup: CDR1 LNHDA, CDR2 SQIVND (reference sequence). Looking up the rest from reference TRBV19 and TRBJ1-1 gives the full variable domain: DGGITQSPKYLFRKEGQNVTLSCEQNLNHDAMYWYRQDPGQGLRLIYYSQIVNDFQKGDIAEGYSVSREKKESFPLTVTSAQKNPTAFYLCASSIRGASTAGAFFGQGTRLTVV.

The V and J genes are TRBV29-1 and TRBJ1-2; D ambiguous. V was pared by 3 bases and J by 2 bases, with 4 bases between. CDR1 is SQVTM, CDR2 ANQGSEA, per germline. The CDR3 spans 11 residues. The CDR3 is CSVERNYGYTF. The CDR3 bases are TGCAGCGTTGAGAGGAACTATGGCTACACCTTC.

V usage is TRBV7-3 and J usage is TRBJ1-2, with D perhaps TRBD1 (5 bases). CDR1 is SGHTA, CDR2 FQGTGA, per germline. V dropped 2 bases and J dropped 0 bases, with 16 bases sitting between them. This CDR3 comprises 17 residues. The CDR3 is CASSLAVSGTTNYGYTF. The CDR3 DNA reads TGTGCCAGCAGCTTAGCAGTGTCCGGGACGACTAACTATGGCTACACCTTC.

This clone was detected once. This chain links TRBV28 with TRBJ2-3, with a weak D call TRBD1 (5 bases). Germline V CDR1 and CDR2: MDHEN, SYDVKM. The CDR3 totals 12 residues. V was shortened by 6 bases and J by 6 bases, with 10 bases between the two germline ends. The chain's CDR3 is CASSLRVDTQYF. The CDR3 bases are TGTGCCAGCAGCCTCAGGGTCGATACGCAGTATTTT.

V is TRBV7-8 and J is TRBJ2-6; 9 bases agree with TRBD1. This CDR3 comprises 19 residues. With V trimmed by 2 bases and J by 0 bases, 8 bases remained unmatched. Germline V gives CDR1 SGHVS, CDR2 FQNEAQ. The CDR3 nucleotides are TGTGCCAGCAGCTTACCCTGGACAGGGGCGCTCTCTGGGGCCAACGTCCTGACTTTC. Translating it yields CASSLPWTGALSGANVLTF.

V is TRBV13 and J is TRBJ2-3; tentatively, D is TRBD1 (6 bases). The V and J ends lost 6 bases and 1 base respectively, with 17 bases between them. Germline loops: CDR1 PRHDT, CDR2 FYEKMQ (reference sequence). The CDR3 has 16 residues. CDR3 region: CASRLLTGSGTDTQYF. The CDR3 DNA reads as TGTGCCAGCAGGTTACTAACAGGGAGCGGCACAGATACGCAGTATTTT.

J is TRBJ1-5 and V is TRBV5-1, with D possibly being TRBD1 (6 bases). The CDR3 totals 15 residues. Looked up from germline, CDR1 is SGHRS and CDR2 is YFSETQ. V was shortened by 1 base and J by 4 bases, with 12 bases between the two germline ends. CDR3 protein: CASSLSTGGNQPQHF. The CDR3 DNA reads as TGCGCCAGCAGCTTGTCGACAGGCGGGAATCAGCCCCAGCATTTT.

This clone has a single count. The V gene is TRBV28, the J gene TRBJ1-5, with a tentative D call TRBD1 (5 bases). The V gene lost 2 bases and the J gene lost 3 bases, with 11 bases spanning the gap. The CDR3 spans 15 residues. Germline CDR1 reads MDHEN; CDR2 reads SYDVKM. The CDR3 DNA is TGTGCCAGCAGTTTAGATGCAGGGCTCAATCAGCCCCAGCATTTT. Its protein is CASSLDAGLNQPQHF.

This chain's CDR3 is CASRPLGKNIQYF. The CDR3 DNA reads TGTGCCAGCAGGCCCCTCGGGAAAAACATTCAGTACTTC. V is TRBV6-5 and J is TRBJ2-4; no definite D call. The CDR3 is made up of 13 amino acids. The V gene's germline CDR1 is MNHEY and CDR2 SVGAGI. The V end lost 6 bases, the J end lost 4 bases, and 10 bases lay between the germline ends.

CDR3 nucleotide sequence: TGTGCCAGCAGCTTAGGCCTAATAGCCCCAGAGACCCAGTACTTC. Its protein product is CASSLGLIAPETQYF. The chain recombines TRBV13 with TRBJ2-5; D is unclear. CDR1 and CDR2 from the germline V gene are PRHDT and FYEKMQ (reference sequence). V lost 0 bases and J 4 bases, leaving 12 bases between the germline ends. The CDR3 contains 15 residues.

The J gene is TRBJ1-1, the V gene TRBV11-2, with a weak D call TRBD1 (5 bases). V lost 4 bases to trimming and J lost 0 bases, with 12 bases between them. Per the germline V gene, CDR1 is SGHAT and CDR2 is FQNNGV. The CDR3 is 15 amino acids. CDR3 DNA: TGTGCCAGCAGCTCGGCCGGGACGGTGAACACTGAAGCTTTCTTT. Its translation is CASSSAGTVNTEAFF.

The chain uses TRBV2 and TRBJ2-7, with 9 bases lining up with TRBD1. V was pared by 5 bases and J by 1 base, with 3 bases of the junction left unmatched. CDR1 and CDR2 from the germline V gene are SNHLY and FYNNEI. This CDR3 spans 14 amino acids. The CDR3 loop reads CASSPGTGSYEQYF. CDR3 bases: TGTGCCAGCAGTCCCGGGACAGGGTCCTACGAGCAGTACTTC.

This rearrangement joins TRBV7-9 to TRBJ2-3, with D possibly being TRBD2 (5 bases). V lost 8 bases, J lost 2 bases, and 8 bases lay in between. In germline, CDR1 is SEHNR, CDR2 FQNEAQ (reference sequence). The CDR3 covers 12 residues. The CDR3 protein is CASAGVTDTQYF. As DNA, the CDR3 is TGTGCCAGCGCCGGGGTCACAGATACGCAGTATTTT.

This clone came up once. V gene TRBV4-3 combines with J gene TRBJ2-1; no reliable D call. This CDR3 comprises 14 residues. Germline CDR1 reads LGHNA; CDR2 reads YSLEER. V dropped 0 bases and J dropped 6 bases, with 9 bases sitting between them. Here the CDR3 DNA reads TGCGCCAGCAGCCAAGATCGGGTAGGCAATGAGCAGTTCTTC. Encoded protein: CASSQDRVGNEQFF.

The rearrangement uses TRBV20-1 and TRBJ1-4, with no clear D. Germline CDR1 DFQATT, CDR2 SNEGSKA (reference sequence). V was clipped by 1 base and J by 14 bases, with 8 bases between them. The CDR3 contains 10 residues. The CDR3 loop is CSARGVSLFF. The DNA for the CDR3 is TGCAGTGCTAGAGGGGTTTCTCTGTTTTTT.

The V and J genes are TRBV7-3 and TRBJ1-2; D uncertain. The CDR3 extends over 13 amino acids. V lost 1 base, J lost 10 bases, and 13 bases lay in between. Germline CDR1 SGHTA, CDR2 FQGTGA. The CDR3 spells CASSLSNMEFYTF. The DNA for the CDR3 is TGTGCCAGCAGCTTAAGTAATATGGAGTTCTACACCTTC. The full variable domain, with the rest looked up from reference TRBV7-3 and TRBJ1-2, is GAGVSQTPSNKVTEKGKYVELRCDPISGHTALYWYRQSLGQGPEFLIYFQGTGAADDSGLPNDRFFAVRPEGSVSTLKIQRTERGDSAVYLCASSLSNMEFYTFGSGTRLTVV.

This chain links TRBV29-1 with TRBJ1-1, with a tentative D call TRBD1 (6 bases). The V gene lost 8 bases and the J gene lost 5 bases, with 18 bases spanning the gap. Germline V CDR1 and CDR2: SQVTM, ANQGSEA. The CDR3 runs to 13 residues. This chain's CDR3 is CSSSTGGRTEAFF. CDR3 nucleotide sequence: TGCAGCTCTTCGACAGGCGGGCGGACTGAAGCTTTCTTT. Looking up the rest from reference TRBV29-1 and TRBJ1-1 gives the full variable domain: SAVISQKPSRDICQRGTSLTIQCQVDSQVTMMFWYRQQPGQSLTLIATANQGSEATYESGFVIDKFPISRPNLTFSTLTVSNMSPEDSSIYLCSSSTGGRTEAFFGQGTRLTVV.

The V gene is TRBV6-1, the J gene TRBJ2-7, with D possibly matching TRBD1 (5 bases). Trimming stripped 5 bases from V and 7 bases from J, with 12 bases between. Germline CDR1 MNHNS, CDR2 SASEGT. This CDR3 is 12 amino acids long. The CDR3 spells CASSLQGWEQYF. CDR3 nucleotide sequence: TGTGCCAGCAGTTTGCAGGGATGGGAGCAGTACTTC.

This clone appeared a few times. As DNA, the CDR3 is TGTGCCAGCGCTCTACAGGGGAACTATGGCTACACCTTC. Amino acid sequence: CASALQGNYGYTF. The chain has TRBV7-3 and TRBJ1-2, with 7 bases aligning to TRBD1. The ends lost 8 bases at V and 2 bases at J; junction bases unmatched: 5. Germline assignment: CDR1 SGHTA and CDR2 FQGTGA. CDR3 length: 13 residues.

This clone showed up just a few times. CDR3 bases: TGTGCCAGCAGCCCGGAATGGGATGGCTACACCTTC. It is translated as CASSPEWDGYTF. The chain has TRBV9 and TRBJ1-2; no reliable D call. The V end lost 4 bases, the J end lost 6 bases, and 10 bases lay between the germline ends. The length of the CDR3 is 12 residues. Germline V gives CDR1 SGDLS, CDR2 YYNGEE.

This chain uses TRBV19 with TRBJ2-2; TRBD1 agrees at 8 bases. CDR1 is LNHDA, CDR2 SQIVND, per germline (reference sequence). J was trimmed by 5 bases and V by 7 bases; bases with no gene match: 6. CDR3 length: 14 residues. CDR3 in amino acids: CASKGTGVTGELFF. For the CDR3, the DNA is TGTGCCAGTAAAGGGACAGGAGTAACCGGGGAGCTGTTTTTT.

This clone was counted a few times. The V and J genes are TRBV5-4 and TRBJ1-2; TRBD1 aligns across 7 bases. The CDR3 is 13 residues long. J gave up 8 bases and V 4 bases, and 8 bases lay outside the gene matches. Germline V CDR1 and CDR2: SGHNT, YYREEE (reference sequence). The chain's CDR3 is CASSRQGPLGYTF. Here the CDR3 DNA reads TGTGCCAGCAGCCGACAGGGTCCTCTAGGCTACACCTTC.

J is TRBJ2-7 and V is TRBV18; tentatively, D is TRBD1 (6 bases). The CDR3 loop spans 14 amino acids. V was trimmed by 3 bases and J by 3 bases, leaving 12 bases between them. Looked up from germline, CDR1 is KGHSH and CDR2 is LQKENI. The CDR3 coding sequence is TGTGCCAGCTCACCCCGGGACACAAGCTACGAGCAGTACTTC. As protein: CASSPRDTSYEQYF.

The rearrangement links TRBV7-2 to TRBJ1-2; maybe TRBD1 (5 bases). The CDR3 covers 14 residues. V was clipped by 1 base and J by 2 bases, with 8 bases between them. Per germline, CDR1 SGHTA and CDR2 FQGNSA. CDR3 sequence (DNA): TGTGCCAGCAGCTTAGTAAGGGGCAACTATGGCTACACCTTC. This sequence encodes CASSLVRGNYGYTF.